The text below deals with one TCR beta chain. The data stem from a study of blood T cell repertoires in COVID-19. Study summary: Italy, Spain and the United States were the sources of the convalescent and acute COVID-19 samples.

Study members were between roughly 18 and 89 years old and lived in around 24 US regions. Categorization into cohorts depended on clinical history that participants reported. Authors' processing steps: Amplification of reference gene primers was used by the study to estimate nucleated cell counts. Clones were sequenced by immunoSEQ multiplex PCR, and TCRdb holds only the in-frame ones, with some missing. The V and J calls and clone size come from that table; D and trimming were worked out from the DNA. The sample lists 250,000 to 300,000 clones; around 84% were seen once. The source material was PBMCs or T cells enriched from blood (not recorded which). The clonotype originates from a woman between 45 and 65 years old who had been exposed to COVID-19.

CDR3 protein: CASSRSSNQPQHF. The CDR3 DNA is TGTGCCAGCTCACGGAGCAGCAATCAGCCCCAGCATTTT. V is TRBV18 and J is TRBJ1-5, with no clear D. The germline V gene encodes CDR1 KGHSH and CDR2 LQKENI. The V end lost 4 bases, the J end lost 1 base, and 5 bases lay between the germline ends. The CDR3 is made up of 13 amino acids.